The 25 T cell receptor beta chains given below trace back to one sample, sequenced in a study of lymphopenia after photon versus proton radiotherapy. The repertoire was sequenced with immunoSEQ multiplex PCR; TCRdb's copy has only in-frame clones and lacks some. The sample lists 50,000 or so clones, 80% to 95% occurring once. The sample here was peripheral blood, taken from a patient treated with photon-based radiotherapy. The receptors were sampled from a woman aged 40 to 50 with cholangiocarcinoma.

The J gene is TRBJ1-1, the V gene TRBV6-1; D is possibly TRBD1 (5 bases). Germline V gene data show CDR1 as MNHNS and CDR2 as SASEGT. This CDR3 has 17 residues. Trimming pared 1 base from V and 1 base from J, leaving 16 bases between. The CDR3 region is CASSEVRIGGGNTEAFF. The CDR3 DNA reads as TGTGCCAGCAGTGAAGTAAGGATCGGTGGGGGGAACACTGAAGCTTTCTTT.

The chain uses TRBV7-8 and TRBJ1-1; no reliable D call. This CDR3 is 12 amino acids long. Trimming left V 0 bases short and J 11 bases short, with 10 bases between. CDR1 and CDR2 from the germline V gene are SGHVS and FQNEAQ. The CDR3 is CASSLALFPAFF. CDR3 in DNA: TGTGCCAGCAGCTTAGCGCTTTTTCCGGCTTTCTTT.

The rearrangement links TRBV5-4 to TRBJ2-4; D tentatively reads TRBD1 or TRBD2 (5 bases each). Trimming shortened V by 4 bases and J by 6 bases, and 11 bases separated the two germline ends. CDR1 SGHNT and CDR2 YYREEE come from the germline V gene (reference sequence). This CDR3 spans 13 amino acids. CDR3 nucleotides: TGTGCCAGCAGCCTGAGGGGTCTAAACATTCAGTACTTC. Translating gives CASSLRGLNIQYF. Combining the CDR3 with reference TRBV5-4 and TRBJ2-4 gives the whole variable domain ETGVTQSPTHLIKTRGQQVTLRCSSQSGHNTVSWYQQALGQGPQFIFQYYREEENGRGNFPPRFSGLQFPNYSSELNVNALELDDSALYLCASSLRGLNIQYFGAGTRLSVL.

The chain uses TRBV5-8 and TRBJ1-1; TRBD1 matches at 8 bases. The CDR3 length is 15 residues. Unmatched junction bases numbered 12, after V lost 1 base and J lost 10 bases. Germline-derived CDR1 and CDR2 are SGHTS and YDEGEE. CDR3 region: CASSLPGTGYFSAFF. CDR3 DNA: TGTGCCAGCAGCTTGCCTGGGACAGGATATTTTTCAGCTTTCTTT.

V is TRBV5-1 and J is TRBJ2-7; 7 bases align to TRBD1. Trimming at V came to 0 bases and at J to 5 bases, leaving 8 bases not matched to a gene. The CDR3 is 15 residues long. Looked up from germline, CDR1 is SGHRS and CDR2 is YFSETQ. The CDR3 here is CASSLVAGGFDEQYF. CDR3 sequence (DNA): TGCGCCAGCAGCTTGGTGGCAGGGGGATTCGACGAGCAGTACTTC.

CDR3 region: CASSTRDQQTDTQYF. In DNA, the CDR3 is TGTGCCAGCAGCACCCGGGATCAGCAGACAGATACGCAGTATTTT. The chain recombines TRBV9 with TRBJ2-3, with D perhaps matching TRBD2 (5 bases). The V end lost 4 bases, the J end lost 3 bases, and 15 bases lay between the germline ends. The germline V gene has CDR1 SGDLS and CDR2 YYNGEE. This CDR3 has 15 residues.

The V and J genes are TRBV5-4 and TRBJ1-2, with no clear D. This CDR3 is 15 amino acids long. Looked up from germline, CDR1 is SGHNT and CDR2 is YYREEE (reference sequence). Trimming left V 3 bases short and J 5 bases short, with 17 bases between. CDR3: CASSSPSDGGYGYTF. The CDR3 bases are TGTGCCAGCAGCTCCCCCTCGGACGGAGGGTATGGCTACACCTTC.

This clone was found a few times. This sequence joins TRBV11-2 and TRBJ2-2, with D maybe TRBD1 (5 bases). CDR1 and CDR2 from the germline V gene are SGHAT and FQNNGV. Trimming took 4 bases from V and 1 from J, leaving 7 bases between them. The CDR3 length is 14 residues. The CDR3 bases are TGTGCCAGCAGCTACACAGGGAACACCGGGGAGCTGTTTTTT. It is translated as CASSYTGNTGELFF.

This clone has a single count. The V call is TRBV6-1, the J call TRBJ1-1; D unresolved. Germline-derived CDR1 and CDR2 are MNHNS and SASEGT. The V gene lost 3 bases and the J gene lost 5 bases, with 7 bases spanning the gap. This CDR3 is built from 12 residues. The CDR3 protein is CASSEEWTEAFF. Here the CDR3 DNA reads TGTGCCAGCAGTGAGGAGTGGACTGAAGCTTTCTTT.

The chain employs TRBV19 and TRBJ2-1; D perhaps matches TRBD2 (6 bases). From germline, CDR1 is LNHDA and CDR2 SQIVND (reference sequence). The CDR3 covers 15 residues. V gave up 5 bases and J gave up 3 bases, with 14 bases separating them. This CDR3 reads CASSEIGSIYNEQFF. Here the CDR3 DNA reads TGTGCCAGTAGTGAAATCGGGAGTATCTACAATGAGCAGTTCTTC.

This rearrangement joins TRBV18 to TRBJ2-7; D gene ambiguous. Trimming cost V 3 bases and J 0 bases, with 9 bases left between them. This CDR3 spans 14 amino acids. Germline CDR1 reads KGHSH; CDR2 reads LQKENI. CDR3 sequence reads: CASSPFESSYEQYF. The CDR3 DNA sequence: TGTGCCAGCTCACCTTTCGAGAGCTCCTACGAGCAGTACTTC.

This clone occurred a few times. The V gene is TRBV11-2, the J gene TRBJ2-1; the D gene could be TRBD1 or TRBD2 (6 bases each). The CDR3 loop spans 14 amino acids. V lost 4 bases and J 4 bases, leaving 11 bases between the germline ends. Germline V gives CDR1 SGHAT, CDR2 FQNNGV. CDR3 loop: CASSSGGIYNEQFF. The CDR3 DNA sequence: TGTGCCAGCAGCTCCGGGGGCATTTACAATGAGCAGTTCTTC.

This chain links TRBV11-2 with TRBJ2-7; TRBD2 matches at 11 bases. The germline CDR1 and CDR2 sequences are SGHAT and FQNNGV. The CDR3 is 14 amino acids. The V segment lost 4 bases and the J segment 6 bases; nucleotides outside the gene matches: 5. The CDR3 is CASSSPGLAVEQYF. CDR3 nucleotide sequence: TGTGCCAGCAGCTCTCCGGGACTAGCGGTCGAGCAGTACTTC.

About this clone itself: Within the sample, other DNA sequences also encode this same CDR3. The CDR3, as DNA: TGTGCCAGCAGCTTAGGACACTCCTACGAGCAGTACTTC. Translation gives CASSLGHSYEQYF. The chain employs TRBV7-2 and TRBJ2-7; D is unclear. This CDR3 has 13 amino acids. V was cut by 1 base and J by 0 bases, with 4 bases left in between. Per germline, CDR1 SGHTA and CDR2 FQGNSA.

This chain links TRBV5-6 with TRBJ2-5; D gene uncertain. The ends were cut back, 0 bases at V and 6 bases at J, with 15 bases in the middle. This CDR3 is built from 15 residues. Germline CDR1 and CDR2: SGHDT and YYEEEE. The CDR3 DNA reads as TGTGCCAGCAGCTTGGAGAGTTTTTCTCTCCAGACCCAGTACTTC. Residues: CASSLESFSLQTQYF. Full variable domain (remainder filled in from reference TRBV5-6 and TRBJ2-5): DAGVTQSPTHLIKTRGQQVTLRCSPKSGHDTVSWYQQALGQGPQFIFQYYEEEERQRGNFPDRFSGHQFPNYSSELNVNALLLGDSALYLCASSLESFSLQTQYFGPGTRLLVL.

The chain recombines TRBV2 with TRBJ2-7; either TRBD1 or TRBD2 may fit D (6 bases each). This CDR3 is 14 amino acids long. The germline V gene has CDR1 SNHLY and CDR2 FYNNEI. V gave up 2 bases and J gave up 6 bases, with 14 bases separating them. The CDR3 loop reads CASSERGVEIEQYF. The CDR3 bases are TGTGCCAGCAGTGAAAGGGGGGTCGAGATCGAGCAGTACTTC.

This chain connects TRBV19 to TRBJ1-2; a weak D match, TRBD1 (5 bases). CDR3 length equals 12 residues. Trimming removed 6 bases at V and 7 bases at J, with 12 bases between. Germline values: CDR1 LNHDA, CDR2 SQIVND (reference sequence). CDR3 nucleotides: TGTGCCAGTAGCCTGACAGACTCTGGCTACACCTTC. Its translation: CASSLTDSGYTF.

This chain links TRBV30 with TRBJ1-1; 7 positions match TRBD1. CDR1 GTSNPN and CDR2 SVGIG come from the germline V gene (reference sequence). The CDR3 consists of 15 residues. The V gene end was trimmed by 2 bases and the J gene end by 1 base; junction bases not matched to a gene: 7. The CDR3 spells CAWSPGQPGNTEAFF. The CDR3, as DNA: TGTGCCTGGAGTCCGGGACAGCCGGGGAACACTGAAGCTTTCTTT.

The gene calls are TRBV28 and TRBJ1-6; D possibly corresponds to TRBD1 (6 bases). The CDR3 contains 13 residues. The germline V gene encodes CDR1 MDHEN and CDR2 SYDVKM. Trimming took 10 bases from V and 10 from J, leaving 17 bases between them. CDR3 sequence (DNA): TGTGCCACTACCCCGGGGGGGCGATCACCCCTCCACTTT. Amino acid sequence: CATTPGGRSPLHF.

The chain recombines TRBV5-1 with TRBJ2-7, with 8 bases that match TRBD2. Germline CDR1 and CDR2: SGHRS and YFSETQ. The ends lost 9 bases at V and 1 base at J; junction bases unmatched: 9. The length of the CDR3 is 14 residues. CDR3 sequence reads: CAIPEERGSYEQYF. For the CDR3, the DNA is TGCGCCATCCCGGAGGAGCGGGGGTCCTACGAGCAGTACTTC.

J is TRBJ2-3 and V is TRBV5-1, with D possibly being TRBD2 (6 bases). Germline V gives CDR1 SGHRS, CDR2 YFSETQ. The CDR3 runs 11 residues. V gave up 6 bases and J gave up 5 bases, with 7 bases separating them. CDR3 sequence (DNA): TGCGCCAGCACCGGGGGAGATACGCAGTATTTT. Protein product: CASTGGDTQYF.

The chain recombines TRBV28 with TRBJ1-1, with D possibly being TRBD1 (6 bases). Trimming cost V 4 bases and J 5 bases, with 14 bases left between them. The CDR3 sequence is 14 residues long. Per germline, CDR1 MDHEN and CDR2 SYDVKM. The CDR3 protein is CASSSWDTGTEAFF. The CDR3 DNA reads as TGTGCCAGCAGTTCATGGGACACAGGGACTGAAGCTTTCTTT.

J is TRBJ1-5 and V is TRBV5-5, with D possibly TRBD1 on 5 matching bases. V lost 5 bases and J lost 4, with 19 bases in between. CDR1 and CDR2 from the germline V gene are SGHKS and YYEKEE (reference sequence). The CDR3 covers 16 residues. The CDR3 region has the DNA TGTGCCAGCAGTCGGGGGTCCGACAGTAAGAATCAGCCCCAGCATTTT. Encoded protein: CASSRGSDSKNQPQHF.

The chain combines TRBV2 with TRBJ2-7; TRBD2 might be the D (6 bases). Germline lookup yields CDR1 SNHLY and CDR2 FYNNEI. The CDR3 is made up of 14 amino acids. V was cut by 5 bases and J by 3 bases, with 14 bases left in between. The CDR3 DNA reads TGTGCCAGCAGTCAGTCCACCGGGGGCTACGAGCAGTACTTC. The encoded protein is CASSQSTGGYEQYF.

This chain connects TRBV28 to TRBJ2-3, with TRBD1 as a possible D gene (6 bases). The CDR3 contains 18 residues. Between the trimmed V and J ends, which lost 1 base and 0 bases, there was a span of 17 bases. Germline lookup yields CDR1 MDHEN and CDR2 SYDVKM. For the CDR3, the DNA is TGTGCCAGCAGTTTATCAGGGGCGTGGATCCCTAGCACAGATACGCAGTATTTT. As protein: CASSLSGAWIPSTDTQYF.